These 26 T cell receptor beta chains originate from one sample sequenced in a study of T cell responses to AZD1222 COVID-19 vaccine (dated by TCRdb to about 2021). In light of the paper, this sample's time point label describes: about 28 days (+/-7) after the second vaccine dose. Receptors were amplified or captured by the immunoSEQ multiplex PCR assay. TCRdb stores this immuneACCESS table with in-frame sequences only. Part of the clones is absent; in the studies checked, under half of the shortfall reflects unresolved V genes, and no reason is known for the rest. The sample contains about 180,000 clones, 85% to 90% of them found a single time. Clones ranked in the top ten supply 26% of the sample. The sample in question was peripheral blood, obtained 28 days after the second AZD1222 dose. The receptors come from an adult who received the AZD1222 COVID-19 vaccine.

The gene calls are TRBV9 and TRBJ2-7, with D possibly TRBD2 on 6 matching bases. Germline V gives CDR1 SGDLS, CDR2 YYNGEE. The CDR3 contains 16 residues. Trimming cost V 0 bases and J 3 bases, with 16 bases left between them. CDR3 DNA: TGTGCCAGCAGCGTAGCAGGTTTTCCGGGGGTCTACGAGCAGTACTTC. Translating it yields CASSVAGFPGVYEQYF.

The sample holds one count of this clone. V and J are TRBV4-3 and TRBJ1-2, with 11 nucleotides matching TRBD1. The V and J ends lost 8 bases and 6 bases, in that order; junction bases with no gene match: 5. The germline CDR1 and CDR2 sequences are LGHNA and YSLEER. There are 13 residues in the CDR3. The CDR3 bases are TGCGCCAGCGGCGGACAGGGGGCTAATGGCTACACCTTC. This sequence encodes CASGGQGANGYTF.

This clone was recorded once. V is TRBV6-2 or TRBV6-3 and J is TRBJ2-7, with D hard to call. The CDR3 is 13 amino acids. The germline V gene has CDR1 MNHEY and CDR2 SVGEGT. V gave up 2 bases and J gave up 5 bases, with 10 bases separating them. In DNA, the CDR3 is TGTGCCAGCAGTTACCCTACCTTACACGAGCAGTACTTC. Its protein product is CASSYPTLHEQYF.

The rearrangement links TRBV10-3 to TRBJ2-7; 10 bases match TRBD2. The CDR3 totals 14 residues. Germline V lookup: CDR1 ENHRY, CDR2 SYGVKD. Trimming removed 6 bases from V and 4 bases from J; junction bases left unmatched: 6. DNA for the CDR3: TGTGCCATCAGATCTAGCGGGAGTCTGTACGAGCAGTACTTC. It specifies CAIRSSGSLYEQYF.

The chain carries TRBV6-1 and TRBJ1-4; D unclear. The CDR3 loop spans 16 amino acids. V was cut by 3 bases and J by 0 bases, with 11 bases left in between. Germline V CDR1 and CDR2: MNHNS, SASEGT. The CDR3 coding sequence is TGTGCCAGCAGTGAGAGGAGGGTTGCAACTAATGAAAAACTGTTTTTT. Translating gives CASSERRVATNEKLFF.

In this sample, this clone turned up once. The DNA of the CDR3 is TGTGCCAGCAGCTCTCGACTAGCGGGAGCCTACGAGCAGTACTTC. Protein product: CASSSRLAGAYEQYF. This rearrangement joins TRBV7-2 to TRBJ2-7; 12 nucleotides align to TRBD2. The V gene's germline CDR1 is SGHTA and CDR2 FQGNSA. CDR3 length equals 15 residues. J lost 2 bases, V lost 4 bases, and 3 bases had no gene match.

The J gene is TRBJ1-3, the V gene TRBV6-1; a possible D gene is TRBD1 (6 bases). The CDR3 spans 15 residues. V lost 4 bases to trimming and J lost 2 bases, with 12 bases between them. CDR1 and CDR2 (germline): MNHNS, SASEGT. DNA of the CDR3: TGTGCCAGCAGTGGAGCACAGGGCACTGGAAACACCATATATTTT. Residues: CASSGAQGTGNTIYF.

J is TRBJ2-7 and V is TRBV4-2, with 9 bases aligning to TRBD2. The CDR3 consists of 15 residues. Trimming cost V 8 bases and J 2 bases; bases outside gene matches: 10. The germline gives CDR1 LGHNA, CDR2 YNFKEQ. The DNA of the CDR3 is TGTGCCAGCGGACAGCGGCTAGCGGGACCCTACGAGCAGTACTTC. It codes for CASGQRLAGPYEQYF.

In nucleotides, the CDR3 is TGTGCCACCAGCAGAGATTTCGGAAACACCATATATTTT. It translates to CATSRDFGNTIYF. The chain joins TRBV15 to TRBJ1-3; no firm D call. Trimming cost V 0 bases and J 4 bases, with 4 bases left between them. The germline V gene encodes CDR1 LNHNV and CDR2 YYDKDF (reference sequence). This CDR3 has 13 residues. Full variable domain (outside the CDR3, taken from reference TRBV15 and TRBJ1-3): DAMVIQNPRYQVTQFGKPVTLSCSQTLNHNVMYWYQQKSSQAPKLLFHYYDKDFNNEADTPDNFQSRRPNTSFCFLDIRSPGLGDTAMYLCATSRDFGNTIYFGEGSWLTVV.

This chain links TRBV28 with TRBJ1-2, with a possible D match to TRBD1 (5 bases). The V and J ends lost 6 bases and 8 bases respectively, with 16 bases between them. CDR1 is MDHEN and CDR2 is SYDVKM in the germline V gene. The CDR3 extends over 13 amino acids. CDR3 DNA sequence: TGTGCCAGCAGATCGGACACAGGAGGGGGCTACACCTTC. It specifies CASRSDTGGGYTF.

The chain uses TRBV18 and TRBJ2-7; D is perhaps TRBD1 (5 bases). There are 17 residues in the CDR3. Trimming shortened V by 3 bases and J by 1 base, and 19 bases separated the two germline ends. Germline CDR1 reads KGHSH; CDR2 reads LQKENI. Here the CDR3 reads CASSPPAGSIGSYEQYF. CDR3 nucleotides: TGTGCCAGCTCACCTCCGGCAGGGTCCATAGGGTCCTACGAGCAGTACTTC.

This chain uses TRBV27 with TRBJ2-3; 7 bases are shared with TRBD2. Germline V gene sequence: CDR1 MNHEY, CDR2 SMNVEV (reference sequence). This CDR3 is 16 amino acids long. V shed 6 bases and J 0 bases; nucleotides not matched to a gene: 9. As DNA, the CDR3 is TGTGCCAGCAGACCGGGAGGACCGACTAGCACAGATACGCAGTATTTT. Its protein is CASRPGGPTSTDTQYF.

This rearrangement joins TRBV29-1 to TRBJ1-3, with unresolved D. This CDR3 is built from 12 residues. Trimming shortened V by 3 bases and J by 0 bases, and 3 bases separated the two germline ends. Germline values: CDR1 SQVTM, CDR2 ANQGSEA. The CDR3 spells CSVDISGNTIYF. The CDR3 DNA reads as TGCAGCGTTGACATCTCTGGAAACACCATATATTTT. Based on the CDR3 plus reference TRBV29-1 and TRBJ1-3, the full variable domain is SAVISQKPSRDICQRGTSLTIQCQVDSQVTMMFWYRQQPGQSLTLIATANQGSEATYESGFVIDKFPISRPNLTFSTLTVSNMSPEDSSIYLCSVDISGNTIYFGEGSWLTVV.

The CDR3, as DNA: TGTGCCTCGGACAGCCCGCGGGACACCGGGGAGCTGTTTTTT. It codes for CASDSPRDTGELFF. The chain couples TRBV30 to TRBJ2-2; tentatively, D is TRBD1 (6 bases). The CDR3 covers 14 residues. Trimming shortened V by 7 bases and J by 3 bases, and 15 bases separated the two germline ends. The germline CDR1 and CDR2 sequences are GTSNPN and SVGIG (reference sequence).

The V call is TRBV7-9, the J call TRBJ2-7, with D maybe TRBD1 (6 bases). Trimming shortened V by 4 bases and J by 7 bases, and 20 bases separated the two germline ends. Germline CDR1 reads SEHNR; CDR2 reads FQNEAQ (reference sequence). The CDR3 runs 15 residues. CDR3 DNA sequence: TGTGCCAGCAGCTCCCGCACAACAGGGTTGGGAGAGCAGTACTTC. Protein product: CASSSRTTGLGEQYF.

The chain joins TRBV5-4 to TRBJ2-7; D possibly corresponds to TRBD2 (5 bases). Looked up from germline, CDR1 is SGHNT and CDR2 is YYREEE (reference sequence). The V end was cut by 2 bases, the J end by 3 bases, with 9 bases between. This CDR3 comprises 13 residues. CDR3 sequence: CASSFAGGYEQYF. The DNA for the CDR3 is TGTGCCAGCAGCTTTGCTGGAGGCTACGAGCAGTACTTC.

This clone showed up just once. The V gene is TRBV5-1, the J gene TRBJ2-2, with D unclear. CDR1 SGHRS and CDR2 YFSETQ come from the germline V gene. The CDR3 is 16 amino acids. Trimming pared 0 bases from V and 0 bases from J, leaving 9 bases between. The CDR3 coding sequence is TGCGCCAGCAGCTTGGCGGGTCGTTCGAACACCGGGGAGCTGTTTTTT. The encoded protein is CASSLAGRSNTGELFF.

The V gene is TRBV10-3, the J gene TRBJ2-7; possibly TRBD2 for D (6 bases). V lost 0 bases and J lost 2, with 8 bases in between. CDR3 size: 14 residues. Germline lookup yields CDR1 ENHRY and CDR2 SYGVKD. Written as DNA, the CDR3 is TGTGCCATCAGTGAGTCTTCGGGAGCCTACGAGCAGTACTTC. Encoded protein: CAISESSGAYEQYF.

The rearrangement links TRBV7-9 to TRBJ2-1; D is uncertain. This CDR3 spans 15 amino acids. Germline V gene sequence: CDR1 SEHNR, CDR2 FQNEAQ (reference sequence). V lost 1 base to trimming and J lost 9 bases, with 16 bases between them. CDR3 in DNA: TGTGCCAGCAGCTTAGTAGTGGGTCCTCCGAGTGAGCAGTTCTTC. It translates to CASSLVVGPPSEQFF.

The V and J genes are TRBV3-1 (or the pseudogene TRBV3-2) and TRBJ2-1; 9 bases match TRBD1. Germline loops: CDR1 LGHDT, CDR2 YNNKEL (reference sequence). This CDR3 is 14 amino acids long. The V gene end was trimmed by 4 bases and the J gene end by 9 bases; junction bases not matched to a gene: 7. For the CDR3, the DNA is TGTGCCAGCAGCCCTCGGACAGGGGAGGGTGAGCAGTTCTTC. It specifies CASSPRTGEGEQFF.

This rearrangement joins TRBV11-1 to TRBJ2-7; possibly TRBD2 for D (6 bases). The CDR3 totals 15 residues. Germline V CDR1 and CDR2: SGHAT, FQDESV (reference sequence). V was trimmed by 5 bases and J by 4 bases, leaving 18 bases between them. Here the CDR3 reads CASSPRNPGAYEQYF. The CDR3 DNA sequence: TGTGCCAGCAGCCCCCGTAATCCGGGAGCGTACGAGCAGTACTTC.

V gene TRBV6-5 combines with J gene TRBJ1-1, with D unclear. This CDR3 is 13 amino acids long. Trimming left V 6 bases short and J 0 bases short, with 8 bases between. CDR1 and CDR2 (germline): MNHEY, SVGAGI. The CDR3 loop reads CASRGGMNTEAFF. CDR3 DNA: TGTGCCAGCAGAGGAGGTATGAACACTGAAGCTTTCTTT.

J is TRBJ2-7 and V is TRBV30; TRBD2 matches 7 bases. Germline V gene lookup returns CDR1 GTSNPN and CDR2 SVGIG (reference sequence). The CDR3 sequence is 12 residues long. J was trimmed by 6 bases and V by 0 bases; bases with no gene match: 2. CDR3 nucleotides: TGTGCCTGGAGTGTCCCGGGGGGCGAGCAGTACTTC. Its translation: CAWSVPGGEQYF.

This clone was picked up one time. This chain links TRBV5-1 with TRBJ2-7; a weak D match, TRBD2 (6 bases). The V gene lost 1 base and the J gene lost 5 bases, with 13 bases spanning the gap. In germline, CDR1 is SGHRS, CDR2 YFSETQ. There are 14 residues in the CDR3. The CDR3: CASSLTGSINEQYF. In nucleotides, the CDR3 is TGCGCCAGCAGCTTGACCGGGAGTATCAACGAGCAGTACTTC.

This chain's CDR3 is CANSSRDSPYEQYF. CDR3 nucleotides: TGTGCCAACTCATCCCGGGACTCTCCCTACGAGCAGTACTTC. This chain uses TRBV25-1 with TRBJ2-7; D perhaps matches TRBD2 (6 bases). Trimming took off 10 bases at V and 2 bases at J, with 18 bases between the two ends. The length of the CDR3 is 14 residues. From germline, CDR1 is MGHDK and CDR2 SYGVNS.

The chain links TRBV5-1 to TRBJ2-1; 12 bases are a match to TRBD2. Germline assignment: CDR1 SGHRS and CDR2 YFSETQ. Trimming took 4 bases from V and 7 from J; bases not matched to a gene: 9. This CDR3 contains 16 residues. DNA for the CDR3: TGCGCCAGCAGCAGACTACTAGCGGGAGGCCGGAATGAGCAGTTCTTC. Protein: CASSRLLAGGRNEQFF.